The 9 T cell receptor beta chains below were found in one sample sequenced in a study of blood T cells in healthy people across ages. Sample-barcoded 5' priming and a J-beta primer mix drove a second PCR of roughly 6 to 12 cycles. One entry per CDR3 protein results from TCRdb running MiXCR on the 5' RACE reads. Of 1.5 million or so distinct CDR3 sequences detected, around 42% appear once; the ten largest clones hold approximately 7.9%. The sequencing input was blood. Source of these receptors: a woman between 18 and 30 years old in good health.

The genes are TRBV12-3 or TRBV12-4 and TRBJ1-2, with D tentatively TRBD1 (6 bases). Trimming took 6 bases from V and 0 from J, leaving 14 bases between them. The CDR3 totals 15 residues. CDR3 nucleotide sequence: TGTGCCAGCAGCATACGACAGGTCACTAACTATGGCTACACCTTC. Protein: CASSIRQVTNYGYTF.

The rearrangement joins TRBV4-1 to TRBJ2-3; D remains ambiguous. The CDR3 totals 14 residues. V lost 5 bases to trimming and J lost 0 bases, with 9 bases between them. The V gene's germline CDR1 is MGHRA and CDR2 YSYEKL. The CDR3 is CASSGVTSTDTQYF. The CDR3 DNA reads TGCGCCAGCAGCGGGGTTACTAGCACAGATACGCAGTATTTT.

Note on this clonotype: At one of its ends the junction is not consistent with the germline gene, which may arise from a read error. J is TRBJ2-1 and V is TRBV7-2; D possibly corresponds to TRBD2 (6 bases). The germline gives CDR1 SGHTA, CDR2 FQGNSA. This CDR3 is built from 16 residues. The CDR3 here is CANSLVGSNAYNEQFF. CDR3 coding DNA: TGTGCCAACAGCTTAGTCGGGAGCAACGCCTACAATGAGCAGTTCTTC.

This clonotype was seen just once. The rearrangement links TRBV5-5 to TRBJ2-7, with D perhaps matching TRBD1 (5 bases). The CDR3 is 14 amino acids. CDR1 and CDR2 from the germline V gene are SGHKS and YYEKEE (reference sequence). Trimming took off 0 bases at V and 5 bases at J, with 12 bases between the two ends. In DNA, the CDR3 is TGTGCCAGCAGCTTGGAACAGGACCGTCACGAGCAGTACTTC. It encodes CASSLEQDRHEQYF. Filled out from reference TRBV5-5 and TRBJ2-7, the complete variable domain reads DAGVTQSPTHLIKTRGQQVTLRCSPISGHKSVSWYQQVLGQGPQFIFQYYEKEERGRGNFPDRFSARQFPNYSSELNVNALLLGDSALYLCASSLEQDRHEQYFGPGTRLTVT.

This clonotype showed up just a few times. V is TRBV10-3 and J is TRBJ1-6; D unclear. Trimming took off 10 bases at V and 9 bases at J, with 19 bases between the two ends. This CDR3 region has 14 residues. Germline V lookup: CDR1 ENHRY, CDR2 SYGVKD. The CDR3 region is CATKIPEVSSPLHF. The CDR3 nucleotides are TGTGCCACCAAGATTCCCGAAGTGAGTTCACCCCTCCACTTT.

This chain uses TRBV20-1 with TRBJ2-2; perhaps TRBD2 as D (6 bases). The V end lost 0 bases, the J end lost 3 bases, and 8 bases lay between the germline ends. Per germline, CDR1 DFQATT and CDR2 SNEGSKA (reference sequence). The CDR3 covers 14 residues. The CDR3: CSARDRGYTGELFF. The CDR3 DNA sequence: TGCAGTGCTAGAGATCGGGGGTACACCGGGGAGCTGTTTTTT.

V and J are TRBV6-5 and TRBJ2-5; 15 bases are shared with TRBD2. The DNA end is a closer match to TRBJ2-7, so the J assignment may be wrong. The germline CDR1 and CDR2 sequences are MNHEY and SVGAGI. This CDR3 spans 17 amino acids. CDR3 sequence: CASSYSSLGLAGGEQYF. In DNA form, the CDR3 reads TGTGCCAGCAGTTACTCGAGTCTGGGACTAGCGGGGGGCGAGCAGTACTTC.

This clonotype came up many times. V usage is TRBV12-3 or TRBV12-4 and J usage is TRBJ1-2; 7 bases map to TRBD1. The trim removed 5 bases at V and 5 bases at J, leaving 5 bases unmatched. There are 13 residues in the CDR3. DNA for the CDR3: TGTGCCAGCAGTACCGGGACAGCGTATGGCTACACCTTC. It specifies CASSTGTAYGYTF.

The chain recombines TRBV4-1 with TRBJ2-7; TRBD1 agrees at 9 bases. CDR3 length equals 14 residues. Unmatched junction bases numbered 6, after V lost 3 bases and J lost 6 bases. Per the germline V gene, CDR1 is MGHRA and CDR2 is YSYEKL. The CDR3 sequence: CASSQRDRVSEQYF. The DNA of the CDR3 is TGCGCCAGCAGCCAGAGGGACAGGGTTTCCGAGCAGTACTTC.